The clone carrying this T cell receptor (beta chain) appeared a few times. The antigen remains undetermined. Researchers report immunoSEQ v3.0 was run at survey level. Assay: immunoSEQ multiplex PCR; the TCRdb copy retains only in-frame clones and omits some. This table has just over 15,000 clones, about four fifths appearing once. The data stem from a study of long-term antiretroviral therapy in people with HIV. Whole-study findings and limits: Blood sampling spanned 2004 to 2017, possibly under older ART regimens. All time points showed a repertoire dominated by clones expanded before ART. ART was followed by higher diversity that remained below transplant donor controls. Spans of CDR3 length were tighter for HIV repertoires than for controls.

This CDR3 contains 15 residues. The receptor comes from a man between 40 and 49 years old with HIV. Here the sequenced sample was unsorted PBMCs, taken just before starting antiretroviral therapy. The chain carries TRBV21-1 and TRBJ1-2. TRBV21-1 is classified as a pseudogene. In nucleotides, the CDR3 is TGTGCCAGCAGCAGCCCCCCGGGGTTGAACTATGGCTACACCTTC. This gives the protein CASSSPPGLNYGYTF.